This paragraph covers one TCR beta chain sequence. What it binds is unknown. This entry comes from a study of shared clonotypes between healthy human individuals. Study-wide results and caveats: The sharing of 5% to 5.5% of naive CD4 clonotypes was seen across a few donors. Larger estimated richness was generally recorded for naive subsets relative to memory subsets.

V shed 8 bases, J shed 0 bases, and the junction held 9 bases outside the gene matches. This CDR3 region has 15 residues. The V gene's germline CDR1 is MDHEN and CDR2 SYDVKM. Memory CD4+ cells were the fraction left after CD45RA+ naive selection. The repertoire was sequenced with immunoSEQ multiplex PCR; TCRdb's copy has only in-frame clones and lacks some. The data show 2 million to 2.5 million clones, almost 96% seen once. The material sequenced was naive CD4+ T cells sorted from blood. This sample's subset: CD45RA+ positively selected. This chain uses TRBV28 with TRBJ2-7, with 8 bases matching TRBD1. The receptor's source is a man aged 18 to 35 in good health. The CDR3, as DNA: TGTGCCAGCGGCCACCGGCAGGGGGCCTCCTACGAGCAGTACTTC. It yields the protein CASGHRQGASYEQYF.